This TCR beta chain is drawn from a study of cytotoxic CD8 clonotypes in ibrutinib-treated CLL. Of note for this clone: Its matching antigen is unknown.

V dropped 3 bases and J dropped 0 bases, with 10 bases sitting between them. The CDR3 covers 15 residues. The germline V gene has CDR1 SEHNR and CDR2 FQNEAQ (reference sequence). Some clones are missing from TCRdb's copy, which holds only in-frame ones; the method was immunoSEQ multiplex PCR. The sample lists approximately 47,000 clones, around 60% occurring once. Whole-study findings and limits: Treatment saw public clonotypes, which were uncommon, either contract or stay stable.

The material sequenced was PBMCs, taken after 24 months of ibrutinib treatment. This TCR was sampled from a human donor with chronic lymphocytic leukemia. The chain uses TRBV7-9 and TRBJ2-3; D remains ambiguous. As DNA, the CDR3 is TGTGCCAGCAGCTTGATTTCGGCTAGCACAGATACGCAGTATTTT. Translated: CASSLISASTDTQYF.